This TCR beta chain was captured by sequencing in a study of post-analysis software for immune sequencing data (dated by TCRdb to between 2015 and 2016). Regarding the research as a whole: The recorded disease courses included relapsing-remitting, secondary progressive and progressive-relapsing multiple sclerosis, and some patients had no subtype annotation. The patient repertoires were set against about 12 previously published healthy control repertoires from donors whose ages ranged from roughly 6 to 27 years. A subset of samples was prepared in parallel using single-end sample barcoding, then pooled and co-amplified after Illumina adapter ligation.

TCR beta repertoires were profiled from peripheral blood of roughly 13 young patients with multiple sclerosis to demonstrate the VDJtools post-analysis software. The patients with multiple sclerosis were children and adolescents between about 6 and 17 years of age. Trimming takes 4 bases off V and 6 bases off J; junction bases not matched to a gene: 4. From the cysteine through the phenylalanine, the CDR3 covers 16 amino acids. The read is trimmed to its CDR3 DNA, 48 bases read in frame from base 1. In the germline V gene (reference sequence), CDR1 corresponds to MNHNY and CDR2 to SVGAGI. Findings and caveats that apply to the study as a whole: The multiple sclerosis patient group was slightly younger than the control group. Strong co-clustering of samples prepared in the same batch was shown by direct clustering with F measure, prompting a batch-effect correction. Multiple sclerosis patients had significantly lower normalized Chao1 diversity than controls, a result that suggests substantial peripheral T-cell clonal expansion. Four to six TRBV segments, including TRBV5-6, TRBV5-1 and TRBV20-1, were significantly more frequent in patients than controls.

Library preparation employed PCR. Reads for this sample came from an Illumina HiSeq 2500. To reduce PCR and sequencing biases, unique molecular identifiers were built into the TCR beta cDNA libraries. Roughly 0.5 million cDNA molecules were obtained per 1 to 10 million input T cells, so each molecule approximated one T cell. The same protocol used for the earlier healthy control dataset was applied to prepare and sequence the patient libraries. Within a given batch, samples were prepared together, multiplexed and sequenced on the same HiSeq lane. Under the source paper's analysis protocol: Raw barcoded reads were processed with MIGEC, discarding single-read molecular identifier groups before consensus assembly and CDR3 extraction. Clonotype tables were post-analysed with VDJtools, normalizing diversity by down-sampling all datasets to the smallest sample size. In repertoire overlap clustering, CDR3 amino acid sequences, but not nucleotide sequences, were matched to correct batch-related cross-sample contamination. The public reads were quality trimmed at Q25 with fastp and then assembled into clones with MiXCR by TCRdb, keeping productive beta chains. When rows share a CDR3 protein, they turn into one entry using the most common DNA and genes. TCRdb's processing, not the study's, gives the V and J calls here. Counted in this sample were some 690,000 distinct CDR3 sequences; approximately 30% of them appeared once. Approximately 0.55% of the sample goes to the ten largest clones.

Regarding this clonotype: Its antigen is still unknown. A clone one base away is much larger, so this may be a read error.

Sequenced input: blood. Recombination joined TRBV6-6 with TRBJ2-1, and TRBD2 aligns with 15 junction nucleotides. This TCR was sampled from a girl aged 10 to 17 with multiple sclerosis. The nucleotide sequence is TGTGCCAGCAGTTCAGGGACTAGCGGGAGGCCCAATGAGCAGTTCTTC. Translated, it gives CASSSGTSGRPNEQFF.